The 4 T cell receptor beta chains below all came from one sample that was sequenced in a study of shared clonotypes between healthy human individuals. CD45RO-negative, CCR7-positively selected cells formed the naive CD8 fraction, excluding terminally differentiated effector memory CD45RA+ cells. Some clones are missing from TCRdb's copy, which holds only in-frame ones; the method was immunoSEQ multiplex PCR. The data show about 600,000 clones, nearly 97% seen once. The sample consisted of naive CD8+ T cells sorted from blood. These receptors all stem from a woman younger than 45 in good health.

This chain uses TRBV9 with TRBJ2-1; TRBD2 agrees at 8 bases. This CDR3 contains 15 residues. With 4 bases clipped from V and 5 bases from J, the junction kept 8 bases outside the gene matches. Germline assignment: CDR1 SGDLS and CDR2 YYNGEE. The CDR3: CASSNSGNPHNEQFF. DNA for the CDR3: TGTGCCAGCAGCAATAGCGGGAATCCTCACAATGAGCAGTTCTTC.

The V gene is TRBV30, the J gene TRBJ1-2; D unresolved. The germline V and J ends were trimmed by 0 bases and 0 bases, with 5 bases remaining between them. The germline V gene encodes CDR1 GTSNPN and CDR2 SVGIG (reference sequence). The CDR3 is 13 residues long. CDR3 amino acids: CAWSVVANYGYTF. Here the CDR3 DNA reads TGTGCCTGGAGTGTAGTAGCTAACTATGGCTACACCTTC.

The chain is built from TRBV2 and TRBJ1-3; TRBD1 agrees at 7 bases. The V gene end was trimmed by 7 bases and the J gene end by 0 bases; junction bases not matched to a gene: 9. Germline values: CDR1 SNHLY, CDR2 FYNNEI. This CDR3 has 16 residues. CDR3 in amino acids: CASTRQGLSSGNTIYF. Here the CDR3 DNA reads TGTGCCAGCACCCGACAGGGCCTCAGCTCTGGAAACACCATATATTTT.

The chain combines TRBV7-6 with TRBJ1-2; 9 bases fit TRBD1. CDR1 is SGHVS and CDR2 is FNYEAQ in the germline V gene. The CDR3 extends over 13 amino acids. After removal of 5 bases from V and 6 bases from J, the junction contained 4 bases not matched to a gene. The CDR3 DNA follows: TGTGCCAGCAGCGGTGACAGGGGGGATGGCTACACCTTC. As protein: CASSGDRGDGYTF.